Below are 29 T cell receptor beta chains sequenced from a single sample in a study of shared T cell receptors in the human thymus. Clones were read by immunoSEQ multiplex PCR, and TCRdb kept only the in-frame ones, dropping some. The sample consists of roughly 700,000 clones, 88% of them appearing once. This same sample was also taken into another study, of human thymus T cells.

The source material was thymocytes. The source of these receptors is a boy in the first two years of life with a congenital heart defect.

This sequence joins TRBV28 and TRBJ1-5; D call uncertain. Per the germline V gene, CDR1 is MDHEN and CDR2 is SYDVKM. The CDR3 has 14 amino acids. Between the trimmed V and J ends, which lost 7 bases and 1 base, there was a span of 11 bases. DNA of the CDR3: TGTGCCAGCACCCCGGCAGGAAGCAATCAGCCCCAGCATTTT. It encodes CASTPAGSNQPQHF.

The chain couples TRBV6-5 to TRBJ1-1, with TRBD1 matching 8 bases. After removal of 2 bases from V and 5 bases from J, the junction contained 10 bases not matched to a gene. The CDR3 sequence is 16 residues long. From germline, CDR1 is MNHEY and CDR2 SVGAGI. The CDR3 region is CASSYGTGGVRTEAFF. The CDR3 DNA reads as TGTGCCAGCAGTTACGGTACAGGGGGGGTCCGAACTGAAGCTTTCTTT.

The V and J genes are TRBV5-6 and TRBJ2-5; 10 positions agree with TRBD2. Germline assignment: CDR1 SGHDT and CDR2 YYEEEE. V shed 4 bases and J 10 bases; nucleotides not matched to a gene: 7. This CDR3 is 13 amino acids long. CDR3 in DNA: TGTGCCAGCAGCCTGACACTAGCGGGATTCCAGTACTTC. It encodes CASSLTLAGFQYF.

V usage is TRBV7-9 and J usage is TRBJ1-1; D may be TRBD1 (6 bases). The CDR3 loop spans 15 amino acids. The V end was cut by 2 bases, the J end by 6 bases, with 16 bases between. Germline CDR1 and CDR2: SEHNR and FQNEAQ (reference sequence). CDR3 region: CASSLQGITSSEAFF. The CDR3 DNA reads TGTGCCAGCAGCTTACAGGGGATAACAAGCTCTGAAGCTTTCTTT.

This clone was seen once. This chain uses TRBV7-2 with TRBJ2-7, with D maybe TRBD2 (6 bases). The CDR3 is made up of 18 amino acids. CDR1 SGHTA and CDR2 FQGNSA come from the germline V gene. V lost 2 bases to trimming and J lost 5 bases, with 25 bases between them. The CDR3 spells CASSLCYWRASDGDEQYF. CDR3 sequence (DNA): TGTGCCAGCAGCTTATGTTATTGGAGGGCTAGCGACGGCGACGAGCAGTACTTC.

This sequence joins TRBV19 and TRBJ1-2; TRBD1 matches at 11 bases. V gave up 7 bases and J gave up 4 bases; unmatched junction bases: 2. The CDR3 consists of 13 residues. Germline CDR1 and CDR2: LNHDA and SQIVND (reference sequence). CDR3 protein: CASKGQGAYGYTF. The CDR3 nucleotides are TGTGCCAGTAAAGGACAGGGGGCCTATGGCTACACCTTC.

The chain joins TRBV25-1 to TRBJ1-1; 10 bases align to TRBD1. CDR1 and CDR2 (germline): MGHDK, SYGVNS. The trim removed 6 bases at V and 5 bases at J, leaving 9 bases unmatched. The CDR3 sequence is 15 residues long. The CDR3 DNA reads as TGTGCCAGCAGAAGGACAGGGGGTGATGGGACTGAAGCTTTCTTT. Translated: CASRRTGGDGTEAFF.

The chain joins TRBV30 to TRBJ2-3; 12 nucleotides match TRBD2. Trimming took 3 bases from V and 2 from J; bases not matched to a gene: 9. This CDR3 region has 17 residues. CDR1 GTSNPN and CDR2 SVGIG come from the germline V gene (reference sequence). Here the CDR3 reads CAWRGELAGGYTDTQYF. CDR3 DNA: TGTGCCTGGAGGGGGGAACTAGCGGGAGGTTACACAGATACGCAGTATTTT.

The V gene is TRBV6-6, the J gene TRBJ2-7; TRBD2 matches at 7 bases. There are 14 residues in the CDR3. Germline V lookup: CDR1 MNHNY, CDR2 SVGAGI (reference sequence). The ends lost 5 bases at V and 7 bases at J; junction bases unmatched: 11. The CDR3 spells CASSDGTTSVEQYF. The CDR3 DNA sequence: TGTGCCAGCAGTGACGGGACTACCTCGGTAGAGCAGTACTTC.

The chain has TRBV7-6 and TRBJ2-3, with a tentative D call TRBD2 (6 bases). The V end lost 4 bases, the J end lost 1 base, and 15 bases lay between the germline ends. Per the germline V gene, CDR1 is SGHVS and CDR2 is FNYEAQ. This CDR3 has 16 amino acids. As DNA, the CDR3 is TGTGCCAGCAGCTCCCGGGTTTGGGAGGGCACAGATACGCAGTATTTT. It encodes CASSSRVWEGTDTQYF. Supplemented by reference TRBV7-6 and TRBJ2-3, the full variable domain reads GAGVSQSPRYKVTKRGQDVALRCDPISGHVSLYWYRQALGQGPEFLTYFNYEAQQDKSGLPNDRFSAERPEGSISTLTIQRTEQRDSAMYRCASSSRVWEGTDTQYFGPGTRLTVL.

This clone appeared once. The CDR3 bases are TGTGCCAGCAGCCAGGACGGACAGGGGCTCACAGATACGCAGTATTTT. Translating it yields CASSQDGQGLTDTQYF. V is TRBV4-2 and J is TRBJ2-3; 9 bases are a match to TRBD1. The germline V gene encodes CDR1 LGHNA and CDR2 YNFKEQ. CDR3 size: 16 residues. J was trimmed by 2 bases and V by 3 bases; bases with no gene match: 6.

The chain recombines TRBV6-1 with TRBJ1-3; D is possibly TRBD1 (6 bases). Trimming shortened V by 2 bases and J by 3 bases, and 11 bases separated the two germline ends. There are 15 residues in the CDR3. The germline gives CDR1 MNHNS, CDR2 SASEGT. CDR3 DNA sequence: TGTGCCAGCAGTGAAACAGGGCTAGGTGGAAACACCATATATTTT. Translated: CASSETGLGGNTIYF.

V and J are TRBV5-6 and TRBJ2-7, with 10 bases fitting TRBD2. Germline assignment: CDR1 SGHDT and CDR2 YYEEEE. V lost 1 base and J lost 3; bases outside the gene matches: 10. The CDR3 loop spans 17 amino acids. CDR3 residues: CASSLHASGRGRYEQYF. The CDR3 DNA reads TGTGCCAGCAGCTTGCATGCTAGCGGGAGAGGTCGCTACGAGCAGTACTTC.

This rearrangement joins TRBV29-1 to TRBJ2-1; perhaps TRBD2 as D (5 bases). This CDR3 is built from 15 residues. Germline values: CDR1 SQVTM, CDR2 ANQGSEA. Trimming shortened V by 0 bases and J by 8 bases, and 17 bases separated the two germline ends. The CDR3 protein is CSVEDPTSPTDEQFF. DNA for the CDR3: TGCAGCGTTGAAGATCCCACTAGTCCGACGGATGAGCAGTTCTTC.

The V and J genes are TRBV2 and TRBJ1-1, with 7 positions matching TRBD1. Per germline, CDR1 SNHLY and CDR2 FYNNEI. V gave up 1 base and J gave up 4 bases; unmatched junction bases: 9. The length of the CDR3 is 16 residues. The DNA for the CDR3 is TGTGCCAGCAGTGAAGGGGTCTTAGGGGGCATCACTGAAGCTTTCTTT. Translating gives CASSEGVLGGITEAFF. Together with reference TRBV2 and TRBJ1-1, the CDR3 gives the full variable domain: EPEVTQTPSHQVTQMGQEVILRCVPISNHLYFYWYRQILGQKVEFLVSFYNNEISEKSEIFDDQFSVERPDGSNFTLKIRSTKLEDSAMYFCASSEGVLGGITEAFFGQGTRLTVV.

The rearrangement joins TRBV9 to TRBJ1-2; 12 nucleotides line up with TRBD1. The CDR3 consists of 16 residues. The V and J ends lost 2 bases and 8 bases, in that order; junction bases with no gene match: 10. The germline V gene encodes CDR1 SGDLS and CDR2 YYNGEE. The DNA for the CDR3 is TGTGCCAGCAGCGTTCACCGGGACAGGGGGCGAGGAGGCTACACCTTC. Translation: CASSVHRDRGRGGYTF. Combining the CDR3 with reference TRBV9 and TRBJ1-2 gives the whole variable domain DSGVTQTPKHLITATGQRVTLRCSPRSGDLSVYWYQQSLDQGLQFLIQYYNGEERAKGNILERFSAQQFPDLHSELNLSSLELGDSALYFCASSVHRDRGRGGYTFGSGTRLTVV.

This chain uses TRBV5-3 with TRBJ2-7; 7 positions agree with TRBD2. TRBV5-3 is placed among ORFs of uncertain function. CDR3 length: 14 amino acids. V was clipped by 4 bases and J by 3 bases; unmatched bases: 7. This CDR3 reads CARSNKRDHYEQYF. The DNA of the CDR3 is TGTGCCAGAAGCAATAAGCGGGACCACTACGAGCAGTACTTC.

The chain joins TRBV10-1 to TRBJ1-2; D remains ambiguous. V was pared by 0 bases and J by 2 bases, with 4 bases between. Looked up from germline, CDR1 is WNHNN and CDR2 is SYGVQD (reference sequence). The CDR3 length is 13 residues. Here the CDR3 reads CASSESRNYGYTF. CDR3 DNA sequence: TGCGCCAGCAGTGAGTCGAGGAACTATGGCTACACCTTC.

This clone was found a few times. The rearrangement links TRBV9 to TRBJ1-2; D remains unclear. Trimming took 3 bases from V and 7 from J, leaving 10 bases between them. This CDR3 region has 12 residues. The germline V gene has CDR1 SGDLS and CDR2 YYNGEE. The CDR3 DNA is TGTGCCAGCAGCGCCTTCGGTGGTGGCTACACCTTC. Its translation is CASSAFGGGYTF.

The V gene is TRBV6-5, the J gene TRBJ2-4, with D perhaps matching TRBD1 (6 bases). The CDR3 extends over 13 amino acids. CDR1 and CDR2 from the germline V gene are MNHEY and SVGAGI. Trimming stripped 6 bases from V and 1 base from J, with 7 bases between. CDR3 sequence: CASRDRAKNIQYF. The CDR3 nucleotides are TGTGCCAGCAGAGACAGGGCCAAAAACATTCAGTACTTC.

V and J are TRBV5-8 and TRBJ1-1, with D maybe TRBD1 (5 bases). V was shortened by 3 bases and J by 1 base, with 16 bases between the two germline ends. The CDR3 spans 16 residues. Germline-derived CDR1 and CDR2 are SGHTS and YDEGEE. For the CDR3, the DNA is TGTGCCAGCAGCTCCCTTCAGGGTCCGGGGAACACTGAAGCTTTCTTT. Encoded protein: CASSSLQGPGNTEAFF. Based on the CDR3 plus reference TRBV5-8 and TRBJ1-1, the full variable domain is EAGVTQSPTHLIKTRGQQATLRCSPISGHTSVYWYQQALGLGLQFLLWYDEGEERNRGNFPPRFSGRQFPNYSSELNVNALELEDSALYLCASSSLQGPGNTEAFFGQGTRLTVV.

The V call is TRBV7-9, the J call TRBJ2-7; possible D gene TRBD1, 5 bases. The CDR3 totals 13 residues. Germline V CDR1 and CDR2: SEHNR, FQNEAQ (reference sequence). Trimming removed 1 base at V and 3 bases at J, with 7 bases between. Here the CDR3 reads CASSLGTFYEQYF. The CDR3 DNA follows: TGTGCCAGCAGCTTAGGGACATTCTACGAGCAGTACTTC.

The rearrangement uses TRBV18 and TRBJ2-7; the D gene is possibly TRBD2 (6 bases). The CDR3 totals 15 residues. V was trimmed by 2 bases and J by 13 bases, leaving 24 bases between them. The germline V gene has CDR1 KGHSH and CDR2 LQKENI. CDR3 sequence: CASSPMGIAERLSYF. The CDR3 DNA reads TGTGCCAGCTCACCAATGGGGATAGCGGAGAGGCTTAGTTACTTC.

For this clone: Within the sample, other DNA sequences also encode this same CDR3. The chain joins TRBV20-1 to TRBJ1-1; D unclear. There are 10 residues in the CDR3. The germline V and J ends were trimmed by 6 bases and 7 bases, with 9 bases remaining between them. Germline V CDR1 and CDR2: DFQATT, SNEGSKA (reference sequence). CDR3 region: CSAARGEAFF. The DNA for the CDR3 is TGCAGTGCGGCGCGGGGTGAAGCTTTCTTT.

This sequence joins TRBV5-4 and TRBJ2-1; 13 bases align to TRBD2. This CDR3 has 15 amino acids. Looked up from germline, CDR1 is SGHNT and CDR2 is YYREEE (reference sequence). Losses at the gene ends were 4 bases for V and 10 bases for J; bases not matched to a gene: 8. CDR3 coding DNA: TGTGCCAGCAGCGCGAGACTAGCGGGAGGCCGGGAGCAGTTCTTC. Residues: CASSARLAGGREQFF.

This clone has only one observation. This sequence joins TRBV29-1 and TRBJ2-1, with 10 bases aligning to TRBD2. The CDR3 is made up of 13 amino acids. Germline V gives CDR1 SQVTM, CDR2 ANQGSEA. The V segment lost 5 bases and the J segment 10 bases; nucleotides outside the gene matches: 8. The DNA for the CDR3 is TGCAGCGTTCAGCGGGAGGGCCTGGGGGAGCAGTTCTTC. Translating gives CSVQREGLGEQFF.

This chain connects TRBV11-2 to TRBJ2-7; D uncertain. The CDR3 contains 13 residues. Per the germline V gene, CDR1 is SGHAT and CDR2 is FQNNGV. V shed 0 bases and J shed 6 bases, with 9 bases lying between them. The CDR3 nucleotides read TGTGCCAGCAGCTTAGATCCCTATCGCGAGCAGTACTTC. It yields the protein CASSLDPYREQYF.

A few counts support this clone. The chain is built from TRBV6-1 and TRBJ1-4; TRBD1 matches at 8 bases. Germline-derived CDR1 and CDR2 are MNHNS and SASEGT. Losses at the gene ends were 7 bases for V and 8 bases for J; bases not matched to a gene: 9. This CDR3 region has 14 residues. CDR3 nucleotides: TGTGCCAGCACCCGGACAGGGTTGGGCGAAAAACTGTTTTTT. It encodes CASTRTGLGEKLFF.

The chain links TRBV4-3 to TRBJ1-4; 11 nucleotides match TRBD1. Trimming removed 4 bases from V and 8 bases from J; junction bases left unmatched: 15. Per the germline V gene, CDR1 is LGHNA and CDR2 is YSLEER. This CDR3 contains 18 residues. This chain's CDR3 is CASSPHRGQGDPQEKLFF. As DNA, the CDR3 is TGCGCCAGCAGCCCCCATCGGGGACAGGGGGATCCGCAAGAAAAACTGTTTTTT.